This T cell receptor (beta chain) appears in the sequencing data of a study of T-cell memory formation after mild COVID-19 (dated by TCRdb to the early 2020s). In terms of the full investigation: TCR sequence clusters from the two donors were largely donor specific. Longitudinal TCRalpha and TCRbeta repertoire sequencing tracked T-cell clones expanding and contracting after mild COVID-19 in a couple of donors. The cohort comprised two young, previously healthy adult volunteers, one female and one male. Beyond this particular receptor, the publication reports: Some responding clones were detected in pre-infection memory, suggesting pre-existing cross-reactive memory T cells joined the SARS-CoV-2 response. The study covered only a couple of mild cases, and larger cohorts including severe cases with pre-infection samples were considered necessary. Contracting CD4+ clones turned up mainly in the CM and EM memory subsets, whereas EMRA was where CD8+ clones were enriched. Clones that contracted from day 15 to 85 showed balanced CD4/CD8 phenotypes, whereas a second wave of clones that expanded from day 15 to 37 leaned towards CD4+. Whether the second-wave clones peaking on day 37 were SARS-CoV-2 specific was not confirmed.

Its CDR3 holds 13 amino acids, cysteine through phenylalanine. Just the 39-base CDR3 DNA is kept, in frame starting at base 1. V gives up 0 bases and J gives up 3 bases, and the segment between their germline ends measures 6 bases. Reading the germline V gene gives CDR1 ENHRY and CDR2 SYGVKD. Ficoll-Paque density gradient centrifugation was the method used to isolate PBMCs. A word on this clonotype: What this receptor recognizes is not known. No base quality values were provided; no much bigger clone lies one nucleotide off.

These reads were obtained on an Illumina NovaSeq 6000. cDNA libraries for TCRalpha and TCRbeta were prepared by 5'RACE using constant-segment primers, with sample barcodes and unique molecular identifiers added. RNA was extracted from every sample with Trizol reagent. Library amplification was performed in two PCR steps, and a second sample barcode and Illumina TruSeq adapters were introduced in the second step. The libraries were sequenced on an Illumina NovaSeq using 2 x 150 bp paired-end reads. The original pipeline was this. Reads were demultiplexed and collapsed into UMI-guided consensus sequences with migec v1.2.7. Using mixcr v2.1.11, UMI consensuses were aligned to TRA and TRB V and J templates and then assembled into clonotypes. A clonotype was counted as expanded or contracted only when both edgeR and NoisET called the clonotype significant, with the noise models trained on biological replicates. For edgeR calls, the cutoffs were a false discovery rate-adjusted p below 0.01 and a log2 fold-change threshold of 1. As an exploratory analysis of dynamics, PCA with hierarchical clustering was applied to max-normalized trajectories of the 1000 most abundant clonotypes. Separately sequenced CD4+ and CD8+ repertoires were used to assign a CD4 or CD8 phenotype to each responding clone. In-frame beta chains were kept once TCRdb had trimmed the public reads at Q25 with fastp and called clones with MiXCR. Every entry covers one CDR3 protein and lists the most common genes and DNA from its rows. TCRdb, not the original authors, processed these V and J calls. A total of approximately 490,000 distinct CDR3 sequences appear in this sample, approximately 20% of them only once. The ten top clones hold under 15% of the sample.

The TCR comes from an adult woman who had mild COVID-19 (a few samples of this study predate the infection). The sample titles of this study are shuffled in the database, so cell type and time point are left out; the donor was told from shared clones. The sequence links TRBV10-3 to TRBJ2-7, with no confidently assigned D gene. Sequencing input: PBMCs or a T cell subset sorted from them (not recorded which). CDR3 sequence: CAISESGYYEQYF. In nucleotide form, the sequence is TGTGCCATCAGTGAGTCCGGCTACTACGAGCAGTACTTC.